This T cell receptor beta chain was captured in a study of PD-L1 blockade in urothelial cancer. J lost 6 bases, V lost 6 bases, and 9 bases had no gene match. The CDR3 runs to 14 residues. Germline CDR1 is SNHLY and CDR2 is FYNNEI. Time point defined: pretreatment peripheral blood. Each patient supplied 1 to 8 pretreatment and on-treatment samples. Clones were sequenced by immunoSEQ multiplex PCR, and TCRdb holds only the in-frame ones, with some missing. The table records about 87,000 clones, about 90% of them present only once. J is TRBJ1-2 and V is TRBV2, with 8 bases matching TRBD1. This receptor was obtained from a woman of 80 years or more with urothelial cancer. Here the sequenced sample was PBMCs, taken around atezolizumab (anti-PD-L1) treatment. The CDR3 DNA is TGTGCCAGCAGCACCCGGACAGGGAAAGATGGCTACACCTTC. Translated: CASSTRTGKDGYTF.